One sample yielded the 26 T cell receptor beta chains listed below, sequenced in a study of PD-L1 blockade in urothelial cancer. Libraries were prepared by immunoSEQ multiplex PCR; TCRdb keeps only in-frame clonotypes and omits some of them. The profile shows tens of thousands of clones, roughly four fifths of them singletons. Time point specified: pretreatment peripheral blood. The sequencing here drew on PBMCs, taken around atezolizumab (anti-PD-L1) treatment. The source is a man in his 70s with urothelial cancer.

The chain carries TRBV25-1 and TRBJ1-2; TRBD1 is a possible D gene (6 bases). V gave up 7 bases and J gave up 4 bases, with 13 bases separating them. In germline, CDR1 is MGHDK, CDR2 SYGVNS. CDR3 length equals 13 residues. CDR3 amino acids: CASTAPGAYGYTF. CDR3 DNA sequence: TGTGCCAGCACTGCGCCAGGGGCCTATGGCTACACCTTC.

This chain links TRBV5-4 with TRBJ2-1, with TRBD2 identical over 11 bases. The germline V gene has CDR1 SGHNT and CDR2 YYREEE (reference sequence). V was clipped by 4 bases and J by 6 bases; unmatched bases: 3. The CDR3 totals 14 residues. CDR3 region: CASSVAGGPNEQFF. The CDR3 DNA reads TGTGCCAGCAGCGTAGCGGGAGGGCCCAATGAGCAGTTCTTC.

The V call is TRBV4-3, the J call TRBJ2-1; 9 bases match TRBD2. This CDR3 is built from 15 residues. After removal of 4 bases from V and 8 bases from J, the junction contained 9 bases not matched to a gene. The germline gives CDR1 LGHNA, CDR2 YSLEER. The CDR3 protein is CASSPGLALGDEQFF. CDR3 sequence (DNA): TGCGCCAGCAGCCCAGGACTAGCGCTAGGTGATGAGCAGTTCTTC.

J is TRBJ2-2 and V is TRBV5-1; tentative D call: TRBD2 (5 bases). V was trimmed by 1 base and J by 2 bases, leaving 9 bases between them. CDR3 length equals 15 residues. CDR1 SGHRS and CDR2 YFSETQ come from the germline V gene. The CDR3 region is CASSLNPGNTGELFF. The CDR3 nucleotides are TGCGCCAGCAGCTTGAATCCGGGAAACACCGGGGAGCTGTTTTTT.

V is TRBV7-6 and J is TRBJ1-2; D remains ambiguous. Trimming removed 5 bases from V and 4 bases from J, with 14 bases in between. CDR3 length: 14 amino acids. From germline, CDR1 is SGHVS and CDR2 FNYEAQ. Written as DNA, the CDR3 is TGTGCCAGCAGCAAGACCCAGGCGAGCTATGGCTACACCTTC. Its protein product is CASSKTQASYGYTF. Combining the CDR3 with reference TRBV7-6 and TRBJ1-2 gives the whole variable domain GAGVSQSPRYKVTKRGQDVALRCDPISGHVSLYWYRQALGQGPEFLTYFNYEAQQDKSGLPNDRFSAERPEGSISTLTIQRTEQRDSAMYRCASSKTQASYGYTFGSGTRLTVV.

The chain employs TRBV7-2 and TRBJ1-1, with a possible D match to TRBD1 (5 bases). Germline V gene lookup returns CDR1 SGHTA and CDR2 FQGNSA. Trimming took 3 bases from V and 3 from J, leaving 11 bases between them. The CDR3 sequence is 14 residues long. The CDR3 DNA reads TGTGCCAGCAGCTTGACCAGGGTTGACACTGAAGCTTTCTTT. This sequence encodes CASSLTRVDTEAFF.

The CDR3 sequence: CASSSGWGTYNEQFF. The CDR3 DNA reads as TGTGCCAGCAGTTCGGGGTGGGGAACCTACAATGAGCAGTTCTTC. The genes are TRBV7-6 and TRBJ2-1, with D possibly TRBD2 on 5 matching bases. Germline assignment: CDR1 SGHVS and CDR2 FNYEAQ. The CDR3 runs 15 residues. The germline V and J ends were trimmed by 6 bases and 2 bases, with 14 bases remaining between them. The full variable domain, in which reference TRBV7-6 and TRBJ2-1 provide the parts outside the CDR3, is GAGVSQSPRYKVTKRGQDVALRCDPISGHVSLYWYRQALGQGPEFLTYFNYEAQQDKSGLPNDRFSAERPEGSISTLTIQRTEQRDSAMYRCASSSGWGTYNEQFFGPGTRLTVL.

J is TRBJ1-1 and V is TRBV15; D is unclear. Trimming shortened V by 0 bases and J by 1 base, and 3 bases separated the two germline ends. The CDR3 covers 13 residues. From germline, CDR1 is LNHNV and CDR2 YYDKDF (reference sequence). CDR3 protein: CATSRDRNTEAFF. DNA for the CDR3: TGTGCCACCAGCAGAGACCGGAACACTGAAGCTTTCTTT.

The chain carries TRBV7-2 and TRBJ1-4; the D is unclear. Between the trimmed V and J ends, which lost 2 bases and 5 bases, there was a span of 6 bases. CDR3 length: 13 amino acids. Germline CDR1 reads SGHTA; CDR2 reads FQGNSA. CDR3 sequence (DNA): TGTGCCAGCAGCTTAAGGAGGAATGAAAAACTGTTTTTT. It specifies CASSLRRNEKLFF.

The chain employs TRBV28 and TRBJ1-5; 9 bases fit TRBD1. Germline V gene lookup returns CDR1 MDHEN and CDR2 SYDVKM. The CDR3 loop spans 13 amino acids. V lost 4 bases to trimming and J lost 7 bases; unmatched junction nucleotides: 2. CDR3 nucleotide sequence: TGTGCCAGCAGTTACAGGGGGCCCCAGCCCCAGCATTTT. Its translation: CASSYRGPQPQHF.

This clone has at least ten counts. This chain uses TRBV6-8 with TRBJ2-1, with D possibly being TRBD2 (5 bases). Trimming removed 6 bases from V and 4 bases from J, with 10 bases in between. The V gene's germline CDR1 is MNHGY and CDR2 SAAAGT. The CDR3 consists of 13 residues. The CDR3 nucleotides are TGTGCCAGCAGAATGGAGGAATACAATGAGCAGTTCTTC. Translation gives CASRMEEYNEQFF.

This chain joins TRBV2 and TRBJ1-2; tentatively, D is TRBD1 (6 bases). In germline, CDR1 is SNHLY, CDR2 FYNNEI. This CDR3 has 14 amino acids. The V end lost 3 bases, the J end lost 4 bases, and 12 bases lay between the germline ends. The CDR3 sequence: CASSEVQGLYGYTF. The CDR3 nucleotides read TGTGCCAGCAGTGAGGTACAGGGCCTCTATGGCTACACCTTC.

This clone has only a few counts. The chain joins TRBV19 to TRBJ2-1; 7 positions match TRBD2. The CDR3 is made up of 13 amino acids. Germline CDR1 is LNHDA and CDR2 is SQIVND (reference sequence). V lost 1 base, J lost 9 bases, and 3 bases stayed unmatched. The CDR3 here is CASSIGRESEQFF. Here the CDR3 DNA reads TGTGCCAGTAGTATAGGGCGGGAGAGTGAGCAGTTCTTC.

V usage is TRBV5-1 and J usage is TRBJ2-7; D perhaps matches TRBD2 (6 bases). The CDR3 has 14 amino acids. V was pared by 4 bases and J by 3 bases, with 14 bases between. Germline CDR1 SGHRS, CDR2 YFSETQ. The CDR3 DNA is TGCGCCAGCAGCCCGGAGACTAGTAACTACGAGCAGTACTTC. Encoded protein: CASSPETSNYEQYF.

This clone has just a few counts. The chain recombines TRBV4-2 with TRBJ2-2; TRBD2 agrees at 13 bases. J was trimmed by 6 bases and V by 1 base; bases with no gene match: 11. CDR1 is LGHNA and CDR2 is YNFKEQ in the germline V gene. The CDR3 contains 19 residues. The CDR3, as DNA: TGTGCCAGCAGCCAAGTAGAAGGACTAGCGGGAGCCCGGGCCGGGGAGCTGTTTTTT. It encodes CASSQVEGLAGARAGELFF.

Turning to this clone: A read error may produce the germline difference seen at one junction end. The CDR3 loop reads CASSLAGGGIDQETQYF. CDR3 coding DNA: TGTGCCAGCAGCCTAGCCGGGGGAGGAATTGACCAAGAGACCCAGTACTTC. V is TRBV11-1 and J is TRBJ2-5, with TRBD2 as a possible D gene (6 bases). CDR1 is SGHAT and CDR2 is FQDESV in the germline V gene (reference sequence). The length of the CDR3 is 17 residues. The variable domain in full, completed from reference TRBV11-1 and TRBJ2-5, reads EAEVAQSPRYKITEKSQAVAFWCDPISGHATLYWYRQILGQGPELLVQFQDESVVDDSQLPKDRFSAERLKGVDSTLKIQPAELGDSAMYLCASSLAGGGIDQETQYFGPGTRLLVL.

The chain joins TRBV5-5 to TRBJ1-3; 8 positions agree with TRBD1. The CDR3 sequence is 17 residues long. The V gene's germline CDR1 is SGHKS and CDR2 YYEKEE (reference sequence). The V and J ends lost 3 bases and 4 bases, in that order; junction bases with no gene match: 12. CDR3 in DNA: TGTGCCAGCAGCTCTGGTTACGGACAGGGACGAGGAAACACCATATATTTT. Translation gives CASSSGYGQGRGNTIYF.

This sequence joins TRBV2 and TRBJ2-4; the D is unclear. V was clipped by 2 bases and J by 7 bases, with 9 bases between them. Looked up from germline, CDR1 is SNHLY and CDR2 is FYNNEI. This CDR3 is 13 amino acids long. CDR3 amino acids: CASSEFEANIQYF. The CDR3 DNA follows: TGTGCCAGCAGTGAATTTGAGGCTAACATTCAGTACTTC.

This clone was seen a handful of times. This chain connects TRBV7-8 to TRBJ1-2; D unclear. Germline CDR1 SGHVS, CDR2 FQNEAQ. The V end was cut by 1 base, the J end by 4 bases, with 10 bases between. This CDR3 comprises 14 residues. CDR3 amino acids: CASSLDPGLYGYTF. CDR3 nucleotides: TGTGCCAGCAGCTTAGATCCAGGACTCTATGGCTACACCTTC.

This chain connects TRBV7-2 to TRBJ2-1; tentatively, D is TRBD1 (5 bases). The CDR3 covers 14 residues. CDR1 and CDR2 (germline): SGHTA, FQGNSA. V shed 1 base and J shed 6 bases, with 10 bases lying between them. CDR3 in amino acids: CASSLGQGGNEQFF. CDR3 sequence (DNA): TGTGCCAGCAGCTTAGGTCAGGGCGGCAATGAGCAGTTCTTC.

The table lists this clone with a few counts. This CDR3 reads CASTQSYNEQFF. Here the CDR3 DNA reads TGTGCCAGCACCCAATCCTACAATGAGCAGTTCTTC. The V call is TRBV11-1, the J call TRBJ2-1; D is unresolved. This CDR3 is 12 amino acids long. Trimming cost V 7 bases and J 1 base, with 5 bases left between them. The germline gives CDR1 SGHAT, CDR2 FQDESV (reference sequence).

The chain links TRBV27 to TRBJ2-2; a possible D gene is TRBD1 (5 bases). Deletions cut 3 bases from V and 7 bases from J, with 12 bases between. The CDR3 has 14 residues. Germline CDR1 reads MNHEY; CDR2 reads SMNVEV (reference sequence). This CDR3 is CASSFLSRVGELFF. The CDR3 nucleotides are TGTGCCAGCAGTTTCCTCTCCAGGGTCGGGGAGCTGTTTTTT.

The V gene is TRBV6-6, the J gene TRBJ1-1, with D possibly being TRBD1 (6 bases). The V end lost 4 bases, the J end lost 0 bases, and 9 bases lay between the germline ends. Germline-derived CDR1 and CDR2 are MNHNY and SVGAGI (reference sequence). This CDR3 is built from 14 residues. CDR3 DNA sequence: TGTGCCAGCAGTTTAACAGGGATGAACACTGAAGCTTTCTTT. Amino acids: CASSLTGMNTEAFF.

In nucleotides, the CDR3 is TGTGCCAGCAGCATTCGGCTAAGCGCCTACAATGAGCAGTTCTTC. Amino acid sequence: CASSIRLSAYNEQFF. V usage is TRBV11-3 and J usage is TRBJ2-1, with no clear D. CDR1 and CDR2 (germline): SGHNT, YENEEA. The length of the CDR3 is 15 residues. Trimming cost V 5 bases and J 2 bases, with 13 bases left between them.

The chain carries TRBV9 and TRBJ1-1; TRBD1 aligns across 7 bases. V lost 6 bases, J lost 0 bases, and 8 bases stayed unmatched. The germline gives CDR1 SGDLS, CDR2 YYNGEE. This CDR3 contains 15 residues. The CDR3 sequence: CASTQGTGMNTEAFF. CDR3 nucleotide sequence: TGTGCCAGCACACAGGGGACCGGAATGAACACTGAAGCTTTCTTT.

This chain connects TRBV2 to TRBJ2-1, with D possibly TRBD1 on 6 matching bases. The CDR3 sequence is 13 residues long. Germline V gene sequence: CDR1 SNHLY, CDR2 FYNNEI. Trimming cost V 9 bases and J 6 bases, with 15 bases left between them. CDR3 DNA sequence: TGTGCCAGGACAGAAGGGGGTTTCAATGAGCAGTTCTTC. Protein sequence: CARTEGGFNEQFF.